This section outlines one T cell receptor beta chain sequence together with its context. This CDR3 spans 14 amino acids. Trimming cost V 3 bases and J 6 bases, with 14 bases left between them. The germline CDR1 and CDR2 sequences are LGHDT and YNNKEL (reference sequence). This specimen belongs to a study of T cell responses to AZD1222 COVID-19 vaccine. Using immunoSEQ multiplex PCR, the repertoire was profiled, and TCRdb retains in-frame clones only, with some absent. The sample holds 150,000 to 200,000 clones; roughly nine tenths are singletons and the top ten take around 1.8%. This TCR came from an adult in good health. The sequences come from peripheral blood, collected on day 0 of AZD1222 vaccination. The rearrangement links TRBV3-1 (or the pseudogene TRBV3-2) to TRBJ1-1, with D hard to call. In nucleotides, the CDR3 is TGTGCCAGCAGCCACCTGAACATCAATGCTGAAGCTTTCTTT. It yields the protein CASSHLNINAEAFF.